Below, 30 T cell receptor beta chains from the same sample are listed, as sequenced in a study of cytomegalovirus exposure and HLA in healthy donors. TCRdb keeps only in-frame clones here, not all; method: immunoSEQ multiplex PCR. The data hold roughly 150,000 clones, with about 88% observed a single time. Material: PBMCs. The origin of the receptors is a woman aged 18-29 years in good health and CMV-seropositive.

This clone occurred once. The chain has TRBV7-2 and TRBJ1-4; maybe TRBD1 (6 bases). Germline V lookup: CDR1 SGHTA, CDR2 FQGNSA. Trimming removed 0 bases at V and 7 bases at J, with 12 bases between. The length of the CDR3 is 15 residues. The chain's CDR3 is CASSLAGTTPEKLFF. CDR3 DNA: TGTGCCAGCAGCTTAGCCGGGACAACGCCTGAAAAACTGTTTTTT. Full variable domain (missing parts from reference TRBV7-2 and TRBJ1-4): GAGVSQSPSNKVTEKGKDVELRCDPISGHTALYWYRQSLGQGLEFLIYFQGNSAPDKSGLPSDRFSAERTGGSVSTLTIQRTQQEDSAVYLCASSLAGTTPEKLFFGSGTQLSVL.

The chain couples TRBV4-2 to TRBJ2-4, with 15 bases aligning to TRBD2. Germline lookup yields CDR1 LGHNA and CDR2 YNFKEQ. V was clipped by 2 bases and J by 7 bases; unmatched bases: 6. The CDR3 runs 17 residues. As DNA, the CDR3 is TGTGCCAGCAGCCAAAAGACCGGACTAGCGGGAGGGAACATTCAGTACTTC. Encoded protein: CASSQKTGLAGGNIQYF.

The V call is TRBV5-5, the J call TRBJ2-5; D is unresolved. CDR1 and CDR2 from the germline V gene are SGHKS and YYEKEE (reference sequence). V was cut by 0 bases and J by 1 base, with 7 bases left in between. This CDR3 comprises 14 residues. CDR3 sequence: CASSLVGLQETQYF. The DNA for the CDR3 is TGTGCCAGCAGCTTGGTTGGGCTCCAAGAGACCCAGTACTTC.

J is TRBJ1-2 and V is TRBV10-3; a possible D gene is TRBD1 (5 bases). Per germline, CDR1 ENHRY and CDR2 SYGVKD. V lost 10 bases and J 2 bases, leaving 11 bases between the germline ends. CDR3 length: 12 residues. The CDR3 nucleotides read TGTGCCACGATGACAGCCAACTATGGCTACACCTTC. Amino acid sequence: CATMTANYGYTF.

The CDR3 here is CASSYTGQGFTEAFF. The CDR3 nucleotides read TGTGCCAGCAGTTACACTGGACAGGGTTTCACTGAAGCTTTCTTT. The chain combines TRBV6-5 with TRBJ1-1; 8 nucleotides line up with TRBD1. The CDR3 covers 15 residues. Germline assignment: CDR1 MNHEY and CDR2 SVGAGI. V lost 2 bases and J lost 4; bases outside the gene matches: 6.

The J gene is TRBJ2-1, the V gene TRBV11-3, with TRBD2 matching over 7 bases. The CDR3 contains 14 residues. The trim removed 1 base at V and 3 bases at J, leaving 0 bases unmatched. CDR1 SGHNT and CDR2 YENEEA come from the germline V gene. This CDR3 reads CASSLVAGYNEQFF. CDR3 coding DNA: TGTGCCAGCAGCTTAGTAGCGGGCTACAATGAGCAGTTCTTC.

The chain carries TRBV9 and TRBJ2-7, with 9 bases matching TRBD2. CDR3 length: 15 amino acids. Germline V gene sequence: CDR1 SGDLS, CDR2 YYNGEE. Trimming removed 0 bases from V and 2 bases from J; junction bases left unmatched: 3. In DNA, the CDR3 is TGTGCCAGCAGCGTAGGACTAGCGGAGGCCTACGAGCAGTACTTC. This gives the protein CASSVGLAEAYEQYF.

This chain uses TRBV19 with TRBJ2-3; D is uncertain. V was cut by 3 bases and J by 4 bases, with 11 bases left in between. The CDR3 consists of 14 residues. Looked up from germline, CDR1 is LNHDA and CDR2 is SQIVND (reference sequence). The CDR3 loop is CASSISSVPDTQYF. The DNA of the CDR3 is TGTGCCAGTAGTATTTCAAGCGTCCCAGATACGCAGTATTTT.

This clone was counted a few times. The genes are TRBV7-9 and TRBJ2-5; a possible D gene is TRBD1 (5 bases). Germline CDR1 SEHNR, CDR2 FQNEAQ (reference sequence). The CDR3 loop spans 14 amino acids. V lost 5 bases, J lost 1 base, and 11 bases lay in between. As DNA, the CDR3 is TGTGCCAGCAGCAATACAGGCCGCCAAGAGACCCAGTACTTC. Encoded protein: CASSNTGRQETQYF.

The CDR3 DNA sequence: TGCAGCGTTGAAGATCTTTATAGGGGCGAGCAGTACTTC. Translation: CSVEDLYRGEQYF. The V call is TRBV29-1, the J call TRBJ2-7, with D maybe TRBD1 (5 bases). Trimming shortened V by 0 bases and J by 6 bases, and 12 bases separated the two germline ends. Germline V gene data show CDR1 as SQVTM and CDR2 as ANQGSEA. This CDR3 region has 13 residues.

This chain links TRBV18 with TRBJ1-2; D perhaps matches TRBD1 (5 bases). The germline gives CDR1 KGHSH, CDR2 LQKENI. V was cut by 2 bases and J by 6 bases, with 13 bases left in between. The CDR3 sequence is 14 residues long. The CDR3, as DNA: TGTGCCAGCTCACCAAGGGGTTCCGGCGATGGCTACACCTTC. Translation: CASSPRGSGDGYTF.

The rearrangement joins TRBV5-1 to TRBJ2-1, with 10 bases aligning to TRBD2. The CDR3 loop spans 15 amino acids. CDR1 is SGHRS and CDR2 is YFSETQ in the germline V gene. Trimming cost V 4 bases and J 7 bases; bases outside gene matches: 8. The DNA for the CDR3 is TGCGCCAGCAGCCCCCCAGCGGGAGGGCCAAATGAGCAGTTCTTC. This encodes CASSPPAGGPNEQFF. Looking up the rest from reference TRBV5-1 and TRBJ2-1 gives the full variable domain: KAGVTQTPRYLIKTRGQQVTLSCSPISGHRSVSWYQQTPGQGLQFLFEYFSETQRNKGNFPGRFSGRQFSNSRSEMNVSTLELGDSALYLCASSPPAGGPNEQFFGPGTRLTVL.

This chain joins TRBV29-1 and TRBJ1-2; TRBD1 matches at 7 bases. The germline gives CDR1 SQVTM, CDR2 ANQGSEA. This CDR3 is 15 amino acids long. V was pared by 3 bases and J by 3 bases, with 10 bases of the junction left unmatched. The chain's CDR3 is CSVDGPGQSYYGYTF. The CDR3, as DNA: TGCAGCGTTGATGGACCGGGACAGAGTTACTATGGCTACACCTTC.

The V call is TRBV7-9, the J call TRBJ2-3; 7 bases agree with TRBD1. V trimming: 3 bases; J trimming: 0 bases; junction bases outside the gene matches: 3. Germline-derived CDR1 and CDR2 are SEHNR and FQNEAQ (reference sequence). The CDR3 contains 15 residues. The CDR3 loop is CASSFTGDSTDTQYF. CDR3 bases: TGTGCCAGCAGCTTTACAGGGGATAGCACAGATACGCAGTATTTT.

The CDR3 DNA is TGCGCCAGCAGCTTAGGAGCGGACCTCTCCTACGAGCAGTACTTC. Translation: CASSLGADLSYEQYF. The rearrangement joins TRBV5-1 to TRBJ2-7, with TRBD2 as a possible D gene (5 bases). Germline CDR1 and CDR2: SGHRS and YFSETQ. The length of the CDR3 is 15 residues. V gave up 2 bases and J gave up 0 bases, with 12 bases separating them.

The gene calls are TRBV7-2 and TRBJ1-4; TRBD1 is a possible D gene (6 bases). The CDR3 sequence is 15 residues long. The V gene's germline CDR1 is SGHTA and CDR2 FQGNSA. Trimming shortened V by 5 bases and J by 7 bases, and 17 bases separated the two germline ends. The CDR3: CASSPPRGGGEKLFF. The DNA of the CDR3 is TGTGCCAGCAGCCCCCCCCGAGGGGGTGGTGAAAAACTGTTTTTT.

This clone has only one observation. This rearrangement joins TRBV27 to TRBJ1-1; D ambiguous. Deletions cut 3 bases from V and 6 bases from J, with 11 bases between. The CDR3 runs to 13 residues. CDR1 MNHEY and CDR2 SMNVEV come from the germline V gene (reference sequence). The CDR3 DNA is TGTGCCAGCAGTTTTCAGGAATCCTCTGAAGCTTTCTTT. Translation: CASSFQESSEAFF.

The J gene is TRBJ1-2, the V gene TRBV5-8; no firm D call. V was trimmed by 5 bases and J by 4 bases, leaving 15 bases between them. The germline V gene has CDR1 SGHTS and CDR2 YDEGEE. This CDR3 is 14 amino acids long. The CDR3 protein is CASSITGAGYGYTF. CDR3 nucleotides: TGTGCCAGCAGTATTACCGGAGCGGGCTATGGCTACACCTTC.

V and J are TRBV27 and TRBJ2-5; the match to TRBD2 covers 8 bases. This CDR3 has 18 amino acids. The germline gives CDR1 MNHEY, CDR2 SMNVEV (reference sequence). V gave up 5 bases and J gave up 1 base; unmatched junction bases: 15. Here the CDR3 DNA reads TGTGCCAGCAGTCCCAGCGGGAGAGGGGTCGAAGGCCAAGAGACCCAGTACTTC. Translation: CASSPSGRGVEGQETQYF.

J is TRBJ2-1 and V is TRBV11-2; 8 nucleotides agree with TRBD2. J lost 6 bases, V lost 3 bases, and 13 bases had no gene match. The CDR3 contains 17 residues. Germline V gene data show CDR1 as SGHAT and CDR2 as FQNNGV. CDR3 sequence reads: CASSFPLAVGGGNEQFF. Here the CDR3 DNA reads TGTGCCAGCAGCTTTCCTCTAGCGGTCGGGGGGGGCAATGAGCAGTTCTTC.

The CDR3 DNA follows: TGTGCCAGCGGAAGAGACAGGGTGGTCAATGAGCAGTTCTTC. Amino acids: CASGRDRVVNEQFF. The chain couples TRBV6-4 to TRBJ2-1; 7 bases are a match to TRBD1. Trimming at V came to 8 bases and at J to 6 bases, leaving 10 bases not matched to a gene. CDR3 size: 14 residues. Germline values: CDR1 MRHNA, CDR2 SNTAGT.

The gene calls are TRBV7-6 and TRBJ2-7; 13 positions match TRBD2. Germline loops: CDR1 SGHVS, CDR2 FNYEAQ. The trim removed 5 bases at V and 1 base at J, leaving 8 bases unmatched. CDR3 length: 17 residues. Here the CDR3 reads CASSRRWGLAGSYEQYF. In DNA, the CDR3 is TGTGCCAGCAGCCGACGTTGGGGACTAGCGGGATCCTACGAGCAGTACTTC.

The sample holds a few counts of this clone. The genes are TRBV9 and TRBJ2-7, with 11 positions matching TRBD2. CDR1 SGDLS and CDR2 YYNGEE come from the germline V gene. Trimming at V came to 0 bases and at J to 7 bases, leaving 12 bases not matched to a gene. This CDR3 has 17 residues. CDR3 coding DNA: TGTGCCAGCAGCGTAGACTCCCAACTAGCGGGAGTTGGGGAGCAGTACTTC. It encodes CASSVDSQLAGVGEQYF.

This sequence joins TRBV15 and TRBJ1-5; tentatively, D is TRBD1 (5 bases). The germline CDR1 and CDR2 sequences are LNHNV and YYDKDF (reference sequence). V lost 5 bases and J lost 5, with 22 bases in between. CDR3 length equals 17 residues. CDR3 DNA: TGTGCCACCAGCGGGGCAATAAGGGGCCGCCGGGATCAGCCCCAGCATTTT. Encoded protein: CATSGAIRGRRDQPQHF.

The chain has TRBV19 and TRBJ2-7; 8 bases fit TRBD1. Trimming took 9 bases from V and 5 from J; bases not matched to a gene: 3. CDR1 and CDR2 (germline): LNHDA, SQIVND (reference sequence). The CDR3 runs to 11 residues. The CDR3 nucleotides are TGTGCCAGCAAACAGGGGGACGAGCAGTACTTC. Its translation: CASKQGDEQYF. Using reference TRBV19 and TRBJ2-7 for the parts outside the CDR3, the full variable domain is DGGITQSPKYLFRKEGQNVTLSCEQNLNHDAMYWYRQDPGQGLRLIYYSQIVNDFQKGDIAEGYSVSREKKESFPLTVTSAQKNPTAFYLCASKQGDEQYFGPGTRLTVT.

CDR3 in DNA: TGTGCCAGCAGCGCCGACAGGGAAGAGTTCGGCGAGCAGTACTTC. Protein product: CASSADREEFGEQYF. The chain has TRBV7-2 and TRBJ2-7; 7 nucleotides align to TRBD1. The V gene end was trimmed by 5 bases and the J gene end by 6 bases; junction bases not matched to a gene: 13. This CDR3 region has 15 residues. Germline V gives CDR1 SGHTA, CDR2 FQGNSA. Based on the CDR3 plus reference TRBV7-2 and TRBJ2-7, the full variable domain is GAGVSQSPSNKVTEKGKDVELRCDPISGHTALYWYRQSLGQGLEFLIYFQGNSAPDKSGLPSDRFSAERTGGSVSTLTIQRTQQEDSAVYLCASSADREEFGEQYFGPGTRLTVT.

The chain is built from TRBV7-8 and TRBJ1-1, with 7 positions matching TRBD1. The CDR3 totals 17 residues. Per germline, CDR1 SGHVS and CDR2 FQNEAQ. With V trimmed by 2 bases and J by 7 bases, 16 bases remained unmatched. In DNA, the CDR3 is TGTGCCAGCAGCTTATTTGGCCAGGGGACAGCGAATAGTGAAGCTTTCTTT. It specifies CASSLFGQGTANSEAFF.

The rearrangement joins TRBV5-1 to TRBJ2-2; TRBD2 might be the D (5 bases). CDR3 length: 14 residues. Trimming cost V 2 bases and J 8 bases, with 13 bases left between them. The V gene's germline CDR1 is SGHRS and CDR2 YFSETQ. Here the CDR3 DNA reads TGCGCCAGCAGCTTCTTTCGGGATTCAGGGGAGCTGTTTTTT. Translation: CASSFFRDSGELFF.

The chain is built from TRBV13 and TRBJ2-7; TRBD2 matches at 7 bases. Germline V gene lookup returns CDR1 PRHDT and CDR2 FYEKMQ (reference sequence). The ends lost 5 bases at V and 2 bases at J; junction bases unmatched: 6. The CDR3 has 14 amino acids. CDR3: CASSLREAAYEQYF. The CDR3 DNA is TGTGCCAGCAGCCTACGGGAGGCCGCCTACGAGCAGTACTTC.

At least ten counts were recorded for this clone. The J gene is TRBJ2-5, the V gene TRBV30; no firm D call. The CDR3 covers 16 residues. Germline V lookup: CDR1 GTSNPN, CDR2 SVGIG (reference sequence). The V gene lost 5 bases and the J gene lost 0 bases, with 19 bases spanning the gap. The CDR3 DNA reads TGTGCCTGGGCCGAGTCCCCTTTCGCGGACCAAGAGACCCAGTACTTC. Protein sequence: CAWAESPFADQETQYF.